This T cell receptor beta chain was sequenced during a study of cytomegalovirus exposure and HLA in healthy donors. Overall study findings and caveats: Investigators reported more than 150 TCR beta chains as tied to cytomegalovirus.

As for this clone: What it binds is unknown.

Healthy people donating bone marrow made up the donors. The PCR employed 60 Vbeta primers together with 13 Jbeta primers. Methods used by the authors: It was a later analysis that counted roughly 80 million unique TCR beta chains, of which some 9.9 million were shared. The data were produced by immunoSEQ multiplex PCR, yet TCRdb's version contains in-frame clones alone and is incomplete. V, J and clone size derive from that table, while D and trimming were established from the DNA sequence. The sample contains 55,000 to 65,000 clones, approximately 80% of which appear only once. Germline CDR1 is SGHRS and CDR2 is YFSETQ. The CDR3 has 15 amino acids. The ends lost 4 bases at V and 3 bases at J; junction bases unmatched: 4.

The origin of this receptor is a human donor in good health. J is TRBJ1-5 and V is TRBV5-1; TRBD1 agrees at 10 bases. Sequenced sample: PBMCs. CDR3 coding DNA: TGCGCCAGCAGCGCCGGGACAGGGGCCAATCAGCCCCAGCATTTT. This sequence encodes CASSAGTGANQPQHF.